The 16 T cell receptor beta chains listed next were all sequenced from one sample in a study of shared clonotypes between healthy human individuals. Here immunoSEQ multiplex PCR was the method, and the copy in TCRdb shows in-frame clones only, minus some. Of approximately 400,000 clones in the sample, 95% to 97% were seen once. Sequencing was carried out using memory CD8+ T cells sorted from blood. Subset: CD45RO+ cells pooled with CCR7-negative TemRA cells. These receptors came from a man in his thirties or forties in good health.

V usage is TRBV7-2 and J usage is TRBJ2-5, with D possibly being TRBD1 (5 bases). Germline lookup yields CDR1 SGHTA and CDR2 FQGNSA. The CDR3 sequence is 14 residues long. The V end was cut by 2 bases, the J end by 5 bases, with 12 bases between. For the CDR3, the DNA is TGTGCCAGCAGCTTACCTCAGGGTAGGGAGACCCAGTACTTC. Amino acids: CASSLPQGRETQYF.

V gene TRBV5-4 combines with J gene TRBJ2-1, with 12 bases aligning to TRBD2. The V segment lost 4 bases and the J segment 5 bases; nucleotides outside the gene matches: 7. CDR1 and CDR2 from the germline V gene are SGHNT and YYREEE (reference sequence). The CDR3 extends over 16 amino acids. DNA of the CDR3: TGTGCCAGCAGCCCGGGGACTAGCGGGCTTAACAATGAGCAGTTCTTC. Residues: CASSPGTSGLNNEQFF.

The chain links TRBV2 to TRBJ1-5; D is uncertain. The CDR3 covers 13 residues. Germline V gene sequence: CDR1 SNHLY, CDR2 FYNNEI. Trimming pared 7 bases from V and 2 bases from J, leaving 9 bases between. CDR3 in amino acids: CASTGRGNQPQHF. The CDR3 bases are TGTGCCAGCACTGGGAGAGGCAATCAGCCCCAGCATTTT.

V is TRBV7-3 and J is TRBJ2-7; D remains unclear. The V gene's germline CDR1 is SGHTA and CDR2 FQGTGA. This CDR3 has 13 amino acids. V was trimmed by 0 bases and J by 5 bases, leaving 8 bases between them. The CDR3: CASSLTVEDEQYF. CDR3 DNA sequence: TGTGCCAGCAGCTTAACAGTAGAAGACGAGCAGTACTTC.

This chain connects TRBV4-1 to TRBJ1-5, with a tentative D call TRBD1 (6 bases). From germline, CDR1 is MGHRA and CDR2 YSYEKL. With 0 bases removed from V and 2 bases from J, the gap between germline ends came to 14 bases. CDR3 length: 17 amino acids. CDR3: CASSQDASRGRNQPQHF. Written as DNA, the CDR3 is TGCGCCAGCAGCCAAGACGCCAGCAGGGGACGCAATCAGCCCCAGCATTTT.

The rearrangement joins TRBV27 to TRBJ2-7; 14 bases map to TRBD2. In germline, CDR1 is MNHEY, CDR2 SMNVEV (reference sequence). The CDR3 runs to 13 residues. The junction had 4 bases not matched to a gene; V was cut back by 6 bases and J by 9 bases. CDR3 loop: CASRGGLAGVQYF. CDR3 in DNA: TGTGCCAGCAGGGGGGGACTAGCGGGAGTGCAGTACTTC.

This sequence joins TRBV2 and TRBJ1-2; D gene uncertain. Germline V gene sequence: CDR1 SNHLY, CDR2 FYNNEI. This CDR3 contains 13 residues. Trimming left V 2 bases short and J 1 base short, with 5 bases between. CDR3 coding DNA: TGTGCCAGCAGTGAACACAGTAACTATGGCTACACCTTC. Encoded protein: CASSEHSNYGYTF.

The genes are TRBV7-9 and TRBJ2-3, with 7 positions matching TRBD2. The CDR3 is made up of 18 amino acids. Germline CDR1 SEHNR, CDR2 FQNEAQ (reference sequence). Unmatched junction bases numbered 16, after V lost 5 bases and J lost 2 bases. CDR3 region: CASSPRTSALPNTDTQYF. The CDR3 nucleotides read TGTGCCAGCAGCCCCCGCACTAGCGCCCTCCCGAACACAGATACGCAGTATTTT. The full variable domain, rest sourced from reference TRBV7-9 and TRBJ2-3, is DTGVSQNPRHKITKRGQNVTFRCDPISEHNRLYWYRQTLGQGPEFLTYFQNEAQLEKSRLLSDRFSAERPKGSFSTLEIQRTEQGDSAMYLCASSPRTSALPNTDTQYFGPGTRLTVL.

V gene TRBV9 combines with J gene TRBJ2-1; tentative D call: TRBD2 (6 bases). The ends were cut back, 1 base at V and 7 bases at J, with 18 bases in the middle. This CDR3 spans 16 amino acids. From germline, CDR1 is SGDLS and CDR2 YYNGEE. CDR3 residues: CASSVWAGPYSNEQFF. CDR3 DNA: TGTGCCAGCAGCGTATGGGCGGGACCCTACTCTAATGAGCAGTTCTTC.

As DNA, the CDR3 is TGTGCCTGGGATGTCTTCACAGGGGACTCTGGAAACACCATATATTTT. Protein product: CAWDVFTGDSGNTIYF. The chain combines TRBV30 with TRBJ1-3; 7 bases match TRBD1. The germline gives CDR1 GTSNPN, CDR2 SVGIG (reference sequence). The junction had 10 bases not matched to a gene; V was cut back by 5 bases and J by 0 bases. CDR3 length equals 16 residues.

This clone appeared a single time. The rearrangement joins TRBV28 to TRBJ1-5, with a weak D call TRBD1 (5 bases). Trimming cost V 1 base and J 4 bases, with 8 bases left between them. From germline, CDR1 is MDHEN and CDR2 SYDVKM. The length of the CDR3 is 14 residues. The CDR3 reads CASSLLGGNQPQHF. In DNA form, the CDR3 reads TGTGCCAGCAGTTTATTGGGGGGAAATCAGCCCCAGCATTTT.

The chain employs TRBV2 and TRBJ2-7, with TRBD1 identical over 8 bases. Per germline, CDR1 SNHLY and CDR2 FYNNEI. The CDR3 totals 14 residues. Trimming at V came to 6 bases and at J to 5 bases, leaving 9 bases not matched to a gene. The CDR3 here is CASRPGQGPHEQYF. The DNA of the CDR3 is TGTGCCAGCAGACCCGGACAGGGCCCCCACGAGCAGTACTTC.

This rearrangement joins TRBV27 to TRBJ2-7; 9 positions match TRBD1. With 2 bases clipped from V and 6 bases from J, the junction kept 8 bases outside the gene matches. The germline CDR1 and CDR2 sequences are MNHEY and SMNVEV (reference sequence). The CDR3 has 15 amino acids. The CDR3 spells CASSLRGTGWREQYF. In DNA, the CDR3 is TGTGCCAGCAGTTTAAGAGGGACAGGGTGGCGCGAGCAGTACTTC.

This rearrangement joins TRBV11-2 to TRBJ1-4; D gene unclear. This CDR3 spans 12 amino acids. The germline V and J ends were trimmed by 3 bases and 6 bases, with 5 bases remaining between them. Germline CDR1 SGHAT, CDR2 FQNNGV. CDR3 sequence: CASSLVHEKLFF. The CDR3 DNA reads TGTGCCAGCAGCTTGGTCCATGAAAAACTGTTTTTT.

V usage is TRBV6-1 and J usage is TRBJ1-5, with 7 bases aligning to TRBD1. Germline V lookup: CDR1 MNHNS, CDR2 SASEGT. This CDR3 comprises 15 residues. J gave up 5 bases and V 4 bases, and 8 bases lay outside the gene matches. CDR3 residues: CASSGQNRGYQPQHF. The CDR3 bases are TGTGCCAGCAGTGGGCAGAACAGGGGATATCAGCCCCAGCATTTT.

V gene TRBV28 combines with J gene TRBJ2-7; a possible D gene is TRBD1 (5 bases). Germline CDR1 and CDR2: MDHEN and SYDVKM. The V end lost 2 bases, the J end lost 2 bases, and 13 bases lay between the germline ends. CDR3 length: 15 residues. The CDR3 region is CASSLPLAGTYEQYF. The CDR3 DNA sequence: TGTGCCAGCAGTTTACCTTTAGCAGGGACCTACGAGCAGTACTTC.